What follows describes a single T cell receptor (beta chain). The V gene's germline CDR1 is LNHDA and CDR2 SQIVND (reference sequence). Trimming pared 5 bases from V and 0 bases from J, leaving 13 bases between. This CDR3 is built from 15 residues. The data originate from a study of blood T cell repertoires in COVID-19. Clinical history reported by participants formed the basis on which cohorts were assigned. Assay used: immunoSEQ multiplex PCR; TCRdb lists only in-frame clones, some missing. Of 250,000 to 300,000 clones listed, over 80% are singletons. The chain couples TRBV19 to TRBJ2-5; D perhaps matches TRBD2 (7 bases). The clonotype originates from a human donor in a cohort exposed to, infected with or recovered from COVID-19 (not recorded which). The donor label of this sample is uncertain. Material for sequencing was PBMCs or T cells enriched from blood (not recorded which). CDR3 residues: CASSPKGGNQETQYF. The CDR3 nucleotides are TGTGCCAGTAGTCCGAAGGGGGGGAACCAAGAGACCCAGTACTTC.